The rows below give T cell receptor beta chains drawn from one sample of a study of blood T cell repertoires in COVID-19. The method was immunoSEQ multiplex PCR; TCRdb's version includes in-frame clones alone and lacks a portion of them. The table shows 70,000 to 95,000 clones, with about 90% occurring only once. Sequencing was done on a sample of peripheral blood. All receptors derive from a man in his fifties with COVID-19, enrolled during active disease. The CDR3 runs from the conserved cysteine through the conserved F or W. Fields, in order: D gene, J gene, clone size, V gene, CDR3 DNA, CDR3 protein. A D gene is named only where the DNA matches it firmly. Rows may omit the clone size; those that give it use once, few, many or a size class.

d_call: TRBD1; j_call: TRBJ1-1; clone_size: .; v_call: TRBV7-9; cdr3_nt: TGTGCCAGCAGCTTAGACAGGGGGCAGGACACTGAAGCTTTCTTT; cdr3_aa: CASSLDRGQDTEAFF
d_call: .; j_call: TRBJ1-2; clone_size: .; v_call: TRBV5-8; cdr3_nt: TGTGCCAGCAGCTTCGGACAGTCCCTGGCCCCCTATGGCTACACCTTC; cdr3_aa: CASSFGQSLAPYGYTF
d_call: .; j_call: TRBJ1-2; clone_size: once; v_call: TRBV9; cdr3_nt: TGTGCCAGCAGCGTAGCGCGCGAGCCTGACGGGAACCTATGGCACTATGGCTACACCTTC; cdr3_aa: CASSVAREPDGNLWHYGYTF
d_call: .; j_call: TRBJ1-5; clone_size: few; v_call: TRBV6-1; cdr3_nt: TGTGCCAGCAGTGAAGCGATGGGTGGGGCTAATCAGCCCCAGCATTTT; cdr3_aa: CASSEAMGGANQPQHF
d_call: .; j_call: TRBJ2-3; clone_size: .; v_call: TRBV7-2; cdr3_nt: TGTGCCAGCAGCTTAGCCAGGTCGGATACGCAGTATTTT; cdr3_aa: CASSLARSDTQYF
d_call: .; j_call: TRBJ2-6; clone_size: .; v_call: TRBV6-5; cdr3_nt: TGTGCCAGCAGAGGAACATCGACAGGGGCCAACGTCCTGACTTTC; cdr3_aa: CASRGTSTGANVLTF
d_call: .; j_call: TRBJ1-2; clone_size: .; v_call: TRBV14; cdr3_nt: TGTGCCAGCAGCCCCTGGGACAAGGAGGGCTACACCTTC; cdr3_aa: CASSPWDKEGYTF
d_call: .; j_call: TRBJ1-1; clone_size: .; v_call: TRBV28; cdr3_nt: TGTGCCAGCAGTCCTGGACAGTGGCTGAACACTGAAGCTTTCTTT; cdr3_aa: CASSPGQWLNTEAFF
d_call: TRBD1; j_call: TRBJ1-1; clone_size: .; v_call: TRBV10-3; cdr3_nt: TGTGCCATCAGTGAGTCGAACAGGGGGCCCGTGAAGAACACTGAAGCTTTCTTT; cdr3_aa: CAISESNRGPVKNTEAFF
d_call: .; j_call: TRBJ2-2; clone_size: .; v_call: TRBV5-6; cdr3_nt: TGTGCCAGCAGCTTCCGGAGGAGCGGGGAGCTGTTTTTT; cdr3_aa: CASSFRRSGELFF
d_call: .; j_call: TRBJ1-3; clone_size: .; v_call: TRBV5-8; cdr3_nt: TGTGCCAGCAGCTTGGATCGAGGAGGAAACTCTGGAAACACCATATATTTT; cdr3_aa: CASSLDRGGNSGNTIYF
d_call: TRBD1; j_call: TRBJ1-1; clone_size: .; v_call: TRBV29-1; cdr3_nt: TGCAGCGTTGTGGGGCTAGGGGGCGCGAACACTGAAGCTTTCTTT; cdr3_aa: CSVVGLGGANTEAFF
d_call: .; j_call: TRBJ2-7; clone_size: once; v_call: TRBV18; cdr3_nt: TGTGCCAGCTCACCACATCTTATCGCCCTAGACAGCAACTACGAGCAGTACTTC; cdr3_aa: CASSPHLIALDSNYEQYF
d_call: TRBD1; j_call: TRBJ1-2; clone_size: .; v_call: TRBV6-6; cdr3_nt: TGTGCCAGCAGTCCAAAGAGGGGACAGGGCCCCTATGGCTACACCTTC; cdr3_aa: CASSPKRGQGPYGYTF
d_call: TRBD1; j_call: TRBJ1-2; clone_size: .; v_call: TRBV15; cdr3_nt: TGTGCCACCAGCAGAGAAGGGGGCGCGTTTGGCTACACCTTC; cdr3_aa: CATSREGGAFGYTF
d_call: .; j_call: TRBJ1-2; clone_size: .; v_call: TRBV19; cdr3_nt: TGTGCCAGTAGTAGGGAGCGGACCTCTAACTATGGCTACACCTTC; cdr3_aa: CASSRERTSNYGYTF
d_call: .; j_call: TRBJ2-2; clone_size: .; v_call: TRBV9; cdr3_nt: TGTGCCAGCAGCGTAGGAGGGAATGAAGGCACCGGGGAGCTGTTTTTT; cdr3_aa: CASSVGGNEGTGELFF
d_call: .; j_call: TRBJ1-1; clone_size: .; v_call: TRBV5-1; cdr3_nt: TGCGCCAGCAGCCGACCTGCGGCGGAACCCATGAACACTGAAGCTTTCTTT; cdr3_aa: CASSRPAAEPMNTEAFF
d_call: TRBD2; j_call: TRBJ2-3; clone_size: .; v_call: TRBV18; cdr3_nt: TGTGCCAGCTCAAGTGGACTAGCGGGAGGCACAGATACGCAGTATTTT; cdr3_aa: CASSSGLAGGTDTQYF
d_call: TRBD2; j_call: TRBJ2-5; clone_size: .; v_call: TRBV11-2; cdr3_nt: TGTGCCAGCAGCCTGGGGGCGGGAGCGGGGGCCAACAGGGAGACCCAGTACTTC; cdr3_aa: CASSLGAGAGANRETQYF
d_call: TRBD1; j_call: TRBJ2-2; clone_size: once; v_call: TRBV18; cdr3_nt: TGTGCCAGCTCAGCGACATCTGGACAGGGCAACACCGGGGAGCTGTTTTTT; cdr3_aa: CASSATSGQGNTGELFF
d_call: TRBD1; j_call: TRBJ1-3; clone_size: .; v_call: TRBV7-9; cdr3_nt: TGTGCCAGCAGCGTCTCAGGGGGCTATGCTGGAAACACCATATATTTT; cdr3_aa: CASSVSGGYAGNTIYF
d_call: .; j_call: TRBJ1-6; clone_size: .; v_call: TRBV28; cdr3_nt: TGTGCCAGCAGTTTTTCCGGAGGCTCCTATAATTCACCCCTCCACTTT; cdr3_aa: CASSFSGGSYNSPLHF
d_call: .; j_call: TRBJ2-7; clone_size: .; v_call: TRBV3-1/TRBV3-2; cdr3_nt: TGTGCCAGCAGCCAAAGACAGTTTTACGAGCAGTACTTC; cdr3_aa: CASSQRQFYEQYF
d_call: TRBD1; j_call: TRBJ1-6; clone_size: few; v_call: TRBV18; cdr3_nt: TGTGCCAGCTCACCAATACCGGGACAGGGAAATTCACCCCTCCACTTT; cdr3_aa: CASSPIPGQGNSPLHF
d_call: .; j_call: TRBJ1-1; clone_size: .; v_call: TRBV6-4; cdr3_nt: TGTGCCAGCAGGAACAGGGTTGACACTGAAGCTTTCTTT; cdr3_aa: CASRNRVDTEAFF
d_call: TRBD1; j_call: TRBJ1-1; clone_size: .; v_call: TRBV2; cdr3_nt: TGTGCCAGTACACAGGGGGAGAGCACTGAAGCTTTCTTT; cdr3_aa: CASTQGESTEAFF
d_call: .; j_call: TRBJ1-2; clone_size: .; v_call: TRBV19; cdr3_nt: TGTGCCAGCGACAGTCCTACTTTCTATGGCTACACCTTC; cdr3_aa: CASDSPTFYGYTF
d_call: .; j_call: TRBJ2-7; clone_size: .; v_call: TRBV7-2; cdr3_nt: TGTGCCAGCAGCCCGGACCGGGGATCTTACGAGCAGTACTTC; cdr3_aa: CASSPDRGSYEQYF
d_call: TRBD1; j_call: TRBJ2-1; clone_size: .; v_call: TRBV11-3; cdr3_nt: TGTGCCAGCAGCGAGGGGGCAATTGGCCGAGGTGAGCAGTTCTTC; cdr3_aa: CASSEGAIGRGEQFF
d_call: TRBD2; j_call: TRBJ2-3; clone_size: .; v_call: TRBV19; cdr3_nt: TGTGCCAGTAGTCTTAACTACCCCCTGACTAGCGGGAGCACAGATACGCAGTATTTT; cdr3_aa: CASSLNYPLTSGSTDTQYF
d_call: TRBD2; j_call: TRBJ2-5; clone_size: .; v_call: TRBV5-1; cdr3_nt: TGCGCCAGCAGCCTCACCACGATAGCGGGGGGTCAAGAGACCCAGTACTTC; cdr3_aa: CASSLTTIAGGQETQYF
d_call: TRBD1; j_call: TRBJ2-3; clone_size: .; v_call: TRBV6-6; cdr3_nt: TGTGCCAGCAGTTACTCGGACAGGGCTAGCACAGATACGCAGTATTTT; cdr3_aa: CASSYSDRASTDTQYF
d_call: .; j_call: TRBJ2-1; clone_size: .; v_call: TRBV5-1; cdr3_nt: TGCGCCACCCGGGAACAGGGCCCCTACAATGAGCAGTTCTTC; cdr3_aa: CATREQGPYNEQFF
d_call: TRBD1; j_call: TRBJ1-1; clone_size: .; v_call: TRBV3-1/TRBV3-2; cdr3_nt: TGTGCCAGCAGGGGGGTAACAGGGGGCTACGAAGCTTTCTTT; cdr3_aa: CASRGVTGGYEAFF
d_call: .; j_call: TRBJ2-2; clone_size: .; v_call: TRBV18; cdr3_nt: TGTGCCAGCTCACTAGCCACTCAGGGTCCCAACACCGGGGAGCTGTTTTTT; cdr3_aa: CASSLATQGPNTGELFF
d_call: .; j_call: TRBJ2-3; clone_size: .; v_call: TRBV19; cdr3_nt: TGTGCCAGTAGTATTAACAGGGAGTATTCTACTGCGCAGTATTTT; cdr3_aa: CASSINREYSTAQYF
d_call: .; j_call: TRBJ1-4; clone_size: .; v_call: TRBV2; cdr3_nt: TGTGCCAGCCTCCAAGAGCGTAATGAAAAACTGTTTTTT; cdr3_aa: CASLQERNEKLFF
d_call: TRBD1; j_call: TRBJ2-3; clone_size: .; v_call: TRBV7-9; cdr3_nt: TGTGCCAGCAGGGGACAGACGAGCACAGATACGCAGTATTTT; cdr3_aa: CASRGQTSTDTQYF
d_call: TRBD1; j_call: TRBJ1-5; clone_size: .; v_call: TRBV4-3; cdr3_nt: TGCGCCAGCAGCCAAGTGAGGGGGCTTCAGCCCCAGCATTTT; cdr3_aa: CASSQVRGLQPQHF
d_call: TRBD1; j_call: TRBJ1-5; clone_size: once; v_call: TRBV2; cdr3_nt: TGTGCCAGCAGTGTAGCTACAGGGGGAGGCAATCAGCCCCAGCATTTT; cdr3_aa: CASSVATGGGNQPQHF
d_call: TRBD1; j_call: TRBJ2-2; clone_size: .; v_call: TRBV7-3; cdr3_nt: TGTGCCAGCAGACGGGACAGGGCCGGGGAGCTGTTTTTT; cdr3_aa: CASRRDRAGELFF
d_call: .; j_call: TRBJ1-2; clone_size: .; v_call: TRBV6-5; cdr3_nt: TGTGCCAGCAGTTTGGCCCAGACAACTAACTATGGCTACACCTTC; cdr3_aa: CASSLAQTTNYGYTF
d_call: TRBD2; j_call: TRBJ2-1; clone_size: .; v_call: TRBV5-1; cdr3_nt: TGCGCCAGCAGCTTTTCTAGCGGGGGCGATGAGCAGTTCTTC; cdr3_aa: CASSFSSGGDEQFF
d_call: .; j_call: TRBJ2-2; clone_size: .; v_call: TRBV7-9; cdr3_nt: TGTGCCAGCAGCTTAGAAGGGGGTCGGACTACCGGGGAGCTGTTTTTT; cdr3_aa: CASSLEGGRTTGELFF
d_call: TRBD2; j_call: TRBJ2-2; clone_size: .; v_call: TRBV11-2; cdr3_nt: TGTGCCAGCATCGACGCGGGGGGCCGATCGAACACCGGGGAGCTGTTTTTT; cdr3_aa: CASIDAGGRSNTGELFF
d_call: .; j_call: TRBJ2-2; clone_size: .; v_call: TRBV10-3; cdr3_nt: TGTGCCACCAATGTCGGGGTATTGGGCGGGGAGCTGTTTTTT; cdr3_aa: CATNVGVLGGELFF
d_call: .; j_call: TRBJ1-3; clone_size: .; v_call: TRBV5-5; cdr3_nt: TGTGCCAGCAGCTTAGGGGGGGACCCCTCTGGAAACACCATATATTTT; cdr3_aa: CASSLGGDPSGNTIYF